This T cell receptor (beta chain) was obtained from a study of T cells in Graves' hyperthyroidism and ophthalmopathy. Study results and caveats: The model anticipated ophthalmopathy a median around 6 months pre-onset.

TCR beta CDR3 region amplification was performed from RNA transcripts. Carried out on the TCR CDR3, a first-round RT-PCR used the HTBI primer set. Via MiXCR, TCRdb re-called the multiplex PCR reads, giving one row per CDR3 protein. The sample includes a few hundred thousand distinct CDR3 sequences, 35% to 55% of them seen just once. This clonotype showed up many times. Antigen: not known. This CDR3 region has 14 residues. The germline V gene has CDR1 SGHTA and CDR2 FQGNSA. V lost 0 bases and J 5 bases, leaving 8 bases between the germline ends. Each diagnosis was grounded in clinical symptoms, serum thyroxine and TRAb, thyroid ultrasound, and orbital computed tomography.

The J gene is TRBJ1-5, the V gene TRBV7-2; maybe TRBD1 (6 bases). The sequencing sample was made of peripheral blood or thyroid tissue (not recorded which). The sequence came from a woman younger than 35 with Graves' hyperthyroidism. CDR3 loop: CASSLADSDQPQHF. CDR3 DNA: TGTGCCAGCAGCTTAGCGGACAGCGATCAGCCCCAGCATTTT. The whole variable domain, filled in from reference TRBV7-2 and TRBJ1-5, reads GAGVSQSPSNKVTEKGKDVELRCDPISGHTALYWYRQSLGQGLEFLIYFQGNSAPDKSGLPSDRFSAERTGGSVSTLTIQRTQQEDSAVYLCASSLADSDQPQHFGDGTRLSIL.